This T cell receptor beta chain was sequenced in a study of OX40 agonist ivuxolimab in advanced cancers. V lost 3 bases to trimming and J lost 6 bases; unmatched junction nucleotides: 6. The CDR3 runs to 14 residues. Germline values: CDR1 MNHEY, CDR2 SMNVEV (reference sequence). Profiling relied on immunoSEQ multiplex PCR, and the TCRdb table lists in-frame clones only, not all of them. There are about 73,000 clones in the sample; about 92% occur only once, and 8.5% to 10% lies in the top ten. This chain links TRBV27 with TRBJ1-1, with 8 bases aligning to TRBD1. The sequence came from an adult with an advanced solid tumor such as melanoma, head and neck, liver or kidney cancer. The starting material was CD4+ or CD8+ T cells sorted from blood, obtained in a trial of the OX40 agonist ivuxolimab. The CDR3, as DNA: TGTGCCAGCAGTTTGGGACAGGCCTTCTCTGAAGCTTTCTTT. It is translated as CASSLGQAFSEAFF.